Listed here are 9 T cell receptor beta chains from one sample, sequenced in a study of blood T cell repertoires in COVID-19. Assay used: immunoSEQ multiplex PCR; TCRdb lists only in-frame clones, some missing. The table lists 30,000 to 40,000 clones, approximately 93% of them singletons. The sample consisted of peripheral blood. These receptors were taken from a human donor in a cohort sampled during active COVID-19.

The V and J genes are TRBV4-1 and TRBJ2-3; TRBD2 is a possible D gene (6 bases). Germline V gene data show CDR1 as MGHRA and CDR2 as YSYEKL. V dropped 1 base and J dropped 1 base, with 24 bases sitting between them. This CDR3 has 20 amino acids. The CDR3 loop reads CASSQVRPPREKVGTDTQYF. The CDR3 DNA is TGCGCCAGCAGCCAAGTTCGACCCCCACGGGAGAAGGTCGGCACAGATACGCAGTATTTT.

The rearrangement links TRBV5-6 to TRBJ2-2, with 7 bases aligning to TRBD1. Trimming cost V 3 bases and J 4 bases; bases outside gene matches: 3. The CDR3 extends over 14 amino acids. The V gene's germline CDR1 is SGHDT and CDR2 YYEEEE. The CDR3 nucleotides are TGTGCCAGCAGCTCTGGGACAGTCACCGGGGAGCTGTTTTTT. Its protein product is CASSSGTVTGELFF.

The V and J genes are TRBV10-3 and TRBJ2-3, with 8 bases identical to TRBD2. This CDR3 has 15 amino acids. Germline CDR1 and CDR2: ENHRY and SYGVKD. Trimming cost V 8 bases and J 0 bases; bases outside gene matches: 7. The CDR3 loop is CAIHRGGLSTDTQYF. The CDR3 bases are TGTGCCATCCATCGGGGGGGCCTTAGCACAGATACGCAGTATTTT.

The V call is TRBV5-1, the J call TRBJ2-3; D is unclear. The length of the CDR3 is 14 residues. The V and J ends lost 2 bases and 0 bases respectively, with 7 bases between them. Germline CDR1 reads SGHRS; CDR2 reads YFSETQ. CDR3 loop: CASSFDTSTDTQYF. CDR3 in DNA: TGCGCCAGCAGCTTTGACACGAGCACAGATACGCAGTATTTT.

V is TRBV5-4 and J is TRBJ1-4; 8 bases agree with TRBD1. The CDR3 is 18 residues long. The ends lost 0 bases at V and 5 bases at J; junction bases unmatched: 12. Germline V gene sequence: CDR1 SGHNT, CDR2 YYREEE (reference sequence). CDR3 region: CASSLGGSGGLLNEKLFF. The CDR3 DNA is TGTGCCAGCAGCTTGGGGGGTTCAGGGGGCCTTCTCAATGAAAAACTGTTTTTT.

The CDR3 here is CASGLGTSGDADTQYF. The DNA for the CDR3 is TGTGCTAGTGGTCTAGGGACTAGCGGGGACGCAGATACGCAGTATTTT. The rearrangement joins TRBV12-5 to TRBJ2-3; 13 bases are shared with TRBD2. Germline CDR1 and CDR2: LGHNT and FRNRAP. After removal of 5 bases from V and 4 bases from J, the junction contained 6 bases not matched to a gene. This CDR3 spans 16 amino acids.

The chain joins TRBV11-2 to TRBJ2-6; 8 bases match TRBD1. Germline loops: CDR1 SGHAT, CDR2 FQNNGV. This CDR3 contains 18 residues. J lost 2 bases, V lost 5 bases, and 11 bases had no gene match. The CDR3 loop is CASSRSGRGRTGANVLTF. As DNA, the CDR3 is TGTGCCAGCAGCCGAAGTGGCAGGGGGCGGACTGGGGCCAACGTCCTGACTTTC.

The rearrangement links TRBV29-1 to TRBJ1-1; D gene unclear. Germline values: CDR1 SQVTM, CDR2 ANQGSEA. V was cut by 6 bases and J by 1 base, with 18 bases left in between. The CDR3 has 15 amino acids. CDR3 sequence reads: CSVPRKERENTEAFF. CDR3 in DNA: TGCAGCGTCCCCCGCAAGGAGAGAGAGAACACTGAAGCTTTCTTT.

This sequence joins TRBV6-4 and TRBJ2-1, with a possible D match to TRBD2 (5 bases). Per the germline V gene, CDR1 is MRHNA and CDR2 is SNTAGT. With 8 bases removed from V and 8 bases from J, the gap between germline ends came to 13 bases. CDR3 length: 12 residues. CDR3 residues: CASGESPDEQFF. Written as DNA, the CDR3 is TGTGCCAGCGGGGAGTCCCCAGATGAGCAGTTCTTC.